This T cell receptor beta chain was identified in a study of cytomegalovirus exposure and HLA in healthy donors. This clone was observed a single time. The PCR ran on 60 Vbeta and 13 Jbeta primers. Sequencing was performed with immunoSEQ multiplex PCR; in TCRdb, only in-frame clones are kept and a portion is missing. The data hold about 43,000 clones, with roughly 64% observed a single time. Germline-derived CDR1 and CDR2 are SGHDT and YYEEEE. The CDR3 runs to 15 residues. Deletions cut 4 bases from V and 0 bases from J, with 11 bases between. This sequence joins TRBV5-6 and TRBJ1-5; no firm D call. This clonotype was sampled from a man in his 60s in good health and CMV-seropositive. Specimen: PBMCs. The CDR3 region is CASSRWRNSNQPQHF. For the CDR3, the DNA is TGTGCCAGCAGCCGGTGGAGGAATAGCAATCAGCCCCAGCATTTT.